The T cell receptor (beta chain) under discussion was sequenced for a study of tumor-infiltrating lymphocytes in primary liver carcinoma. Across the study: Productive TCRbeta read yields ran from roughly 3.8 to 7.5 million per sample and were similar between tissues.

Notes on this clonotype: Antigen specificity is unknown. At one of its ends the junction is not consistent with the germline gene, which may arise from a read error.

A primer matching the constant region was used to make TCR beta cDNA from around 460 ng of total RNA. Slightly modified ARM-PCR served as the procedure for the TCR beta libraries. These libraries came from three rounds of nested multiplex PCR. TRBV1-TRBV30 forward primers paired with a C-beta reverse primer were used in the first two PCR rounds, which ran approximately 10 cycles each. TCRdb called the multiplex PCR reads again in MiXCR, with one record for every CDR3 protein. This table has tens of thousands of distinct CDR3 sequences, 75% appearing once. CDR1 SGHNT and CDR2 YYREEE come from the germline V gene (reference sequence). The CDR3 covers 15 residues. Study-wide findings and caveats: Tumor tissue displayed a significantly greater top-250-clone fraction than blood (p = 0.039).

For each extraction, RNA and DNA were obtained together from approximately 20-30 mg of unsorted bulk tissue. The patients lived with chronic HBV infection and had not yet received any treatment. Sequenced: tumor-adjacent normal liver tissue. This rearrangement joins TRBV5-4 to TRBJ1-1; possibly TRBD1 for D (5 bases). The clonotype comes from a man in his forties with primary liver carcinoma and hepatitis B virus infection. The CDR3 loop is CASSWGDRSDTETFF. Here the CDR3 DNA reads TGTGCCAGCAGCTGGGGAGACAGATCGGACACTGAAACTTTCTTT.